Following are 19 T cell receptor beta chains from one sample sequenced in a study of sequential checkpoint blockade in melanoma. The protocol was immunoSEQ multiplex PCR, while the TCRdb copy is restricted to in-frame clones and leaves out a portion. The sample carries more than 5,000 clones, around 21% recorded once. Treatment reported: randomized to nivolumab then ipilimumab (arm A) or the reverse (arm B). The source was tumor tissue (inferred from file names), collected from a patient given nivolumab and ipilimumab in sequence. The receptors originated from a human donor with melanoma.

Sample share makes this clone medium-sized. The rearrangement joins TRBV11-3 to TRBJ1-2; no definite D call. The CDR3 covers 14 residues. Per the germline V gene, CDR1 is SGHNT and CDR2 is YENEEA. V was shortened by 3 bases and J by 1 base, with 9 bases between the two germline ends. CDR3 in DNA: TGTGCCAGCAGCTTCCCTTACGTTAACTATGGCTACACCTTC. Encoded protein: CASSFPYVNYGYTF.

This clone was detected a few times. Written as DNA, the CDR3 is TGTGCCAGTAGTATAGGGGTTGGGTTTTGGGCCTACAATGAGCAGTTCTTC. It specifies CASSIGVGFWAYNEQFF. This chain joins TRBV19 and TRBJ2-1; D ambiguous. With 1 base removed from V and 2 bases from J, the gap between germline ends came to 15 bases. CDR1 is LNHDA and CDR2 is SQIVND in the germline V gene (reference sequence). This CDR3 contains 17 residues.

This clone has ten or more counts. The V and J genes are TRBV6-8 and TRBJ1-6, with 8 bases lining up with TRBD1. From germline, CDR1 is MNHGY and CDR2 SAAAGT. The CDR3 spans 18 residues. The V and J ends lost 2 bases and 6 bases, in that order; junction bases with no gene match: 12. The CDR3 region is CASSYGLWDRSFNSPLHF. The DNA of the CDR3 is TGTGCCAGCAGTTACGGCTTGTGGGACAGGAGTTTTAATTCACCCCTCCACTTT.

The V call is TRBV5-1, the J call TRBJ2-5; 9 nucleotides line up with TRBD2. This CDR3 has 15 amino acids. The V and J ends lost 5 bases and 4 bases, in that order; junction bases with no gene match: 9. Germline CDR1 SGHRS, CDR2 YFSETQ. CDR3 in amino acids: CASSWGSGGGETQYF. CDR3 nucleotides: TGCGCCAGCAGTTGGGGTAGCGGGGGAGGAGAGACCCAGTACTTC. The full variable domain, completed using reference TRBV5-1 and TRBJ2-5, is KAGVTQTPRYLIKTRGQQVTLSCSPISGHRSVSWYQQTPGQGLQFLFEYFSETQRNKGNFPGRFSGRQFSNSRSEMNVSTLELGDSALYLCASSWGSGGGETQYFGPGTRLLVL.

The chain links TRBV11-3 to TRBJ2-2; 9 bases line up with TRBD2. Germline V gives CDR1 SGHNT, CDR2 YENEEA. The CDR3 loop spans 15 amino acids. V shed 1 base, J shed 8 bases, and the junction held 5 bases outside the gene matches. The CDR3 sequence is CASSLVSGGSGELFF. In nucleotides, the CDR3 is TGTGCCAGCAGCTTAGTTAGCGGGGGAAGTGGGGAGCTGTTTTTT.

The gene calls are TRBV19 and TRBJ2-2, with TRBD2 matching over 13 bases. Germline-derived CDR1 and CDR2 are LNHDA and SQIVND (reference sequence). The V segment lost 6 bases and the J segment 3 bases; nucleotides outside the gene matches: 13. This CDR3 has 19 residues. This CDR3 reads CASRGGTSGNIRHTGELFF. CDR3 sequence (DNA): TGTGCCAGTAGAGGAGGGACTAGCGGGAACATACGACACACCGGGGAGCTGTTTTTT.

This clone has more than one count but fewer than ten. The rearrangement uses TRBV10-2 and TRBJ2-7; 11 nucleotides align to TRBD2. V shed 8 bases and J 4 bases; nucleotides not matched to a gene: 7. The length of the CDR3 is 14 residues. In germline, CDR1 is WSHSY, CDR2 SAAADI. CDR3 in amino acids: CASYTSGGRYEQYF. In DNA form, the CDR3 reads TGCGCCAGCTATACTAGCGGGGGACGGTACGAGCAGTACTTC.

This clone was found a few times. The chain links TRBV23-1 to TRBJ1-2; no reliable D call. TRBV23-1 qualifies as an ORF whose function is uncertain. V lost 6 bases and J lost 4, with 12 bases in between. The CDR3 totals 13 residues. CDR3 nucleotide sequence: TGCGCCAGCAGCTCCGTGGAGGGCTATGGCTACACCTTC. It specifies CASSSVEGYGYTF.

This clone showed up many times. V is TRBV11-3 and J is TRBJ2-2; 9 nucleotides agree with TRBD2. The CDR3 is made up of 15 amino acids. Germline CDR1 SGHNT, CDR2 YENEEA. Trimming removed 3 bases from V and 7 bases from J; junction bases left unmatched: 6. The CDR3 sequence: CASSFQLAGSGELFF. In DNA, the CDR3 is TGTGCCAGCAGCTTTCAGCTAGCGGGGAGCGGGGAGCTGTTTTTT. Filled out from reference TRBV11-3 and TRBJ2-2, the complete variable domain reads EAGVVQSPRYKIIEKKQPVAFWCNPISGHNTLYWYLQNLGQGPELLIRYENEEAVDDSQLPKDRFSAERLKGVDSTLKIQPAELGDSAVYLCASSFQLAGSGELFFGEGSRLTVL.

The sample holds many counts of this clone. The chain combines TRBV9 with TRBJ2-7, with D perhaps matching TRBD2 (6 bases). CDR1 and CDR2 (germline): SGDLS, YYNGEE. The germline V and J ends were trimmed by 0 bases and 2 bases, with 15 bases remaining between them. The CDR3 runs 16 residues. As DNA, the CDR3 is TGTGCCAGCAGCGTAGAGTTCGGGGGTCCCCCCTACGAGCAGTACTTC. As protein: CASSVEFGGPPYEQYF.

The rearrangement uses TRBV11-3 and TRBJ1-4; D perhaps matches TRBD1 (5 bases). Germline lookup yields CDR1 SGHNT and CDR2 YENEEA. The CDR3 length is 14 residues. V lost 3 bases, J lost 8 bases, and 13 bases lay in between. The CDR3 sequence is CASSLAGFREKLFF. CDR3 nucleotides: TGTGCCAGCAGCTTGGCAGGGTTTCGGGAAAAACTGTTTTTT. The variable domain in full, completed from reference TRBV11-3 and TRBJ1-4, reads EAGVVQSPRYKIIEKKQPVAFWCNPISGHNTLYWYLQNLGQGPELLIRYENEEAVDDSQLPKDRFSAERLKGVDSTLKIQPAELGDSAVYLCASSLAGFREKLFFGSGTQLSVL.

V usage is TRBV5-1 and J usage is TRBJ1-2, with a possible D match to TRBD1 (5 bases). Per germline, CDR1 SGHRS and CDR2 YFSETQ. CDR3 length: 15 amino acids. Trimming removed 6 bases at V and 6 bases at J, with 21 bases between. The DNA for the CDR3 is TGCGCCAGCATCCCCGGACCGGGGGGGTTTAATGGCTACACCTTC. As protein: CASIPGPGGFNGYTF.

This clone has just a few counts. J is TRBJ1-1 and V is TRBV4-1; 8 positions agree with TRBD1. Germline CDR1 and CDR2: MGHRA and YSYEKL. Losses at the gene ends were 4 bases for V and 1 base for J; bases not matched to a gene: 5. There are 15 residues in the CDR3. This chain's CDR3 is CASSPRDRKNTEAFF. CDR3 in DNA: TGCGCCAGCAGCCCGCGGGACAGGAAGAACACTGAAGCTTTCTTT.

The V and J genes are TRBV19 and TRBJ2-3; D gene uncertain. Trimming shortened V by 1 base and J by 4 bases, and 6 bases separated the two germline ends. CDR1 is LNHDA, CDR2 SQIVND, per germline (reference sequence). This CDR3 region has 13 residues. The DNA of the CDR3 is TGTGCCAGTAGTATAGCGGTGGCAGATACGCAGTATTTT. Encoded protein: CASSIAVADTQYF.

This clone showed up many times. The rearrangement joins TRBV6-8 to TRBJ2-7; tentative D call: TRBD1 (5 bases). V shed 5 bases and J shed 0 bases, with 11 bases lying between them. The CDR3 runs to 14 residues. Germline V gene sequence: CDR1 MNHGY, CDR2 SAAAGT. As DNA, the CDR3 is TGTGCCAGCAGTGAGCACAGGAGCTCCTACGAGCAGTACTTC. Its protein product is CASSEHRSSYEQYF.

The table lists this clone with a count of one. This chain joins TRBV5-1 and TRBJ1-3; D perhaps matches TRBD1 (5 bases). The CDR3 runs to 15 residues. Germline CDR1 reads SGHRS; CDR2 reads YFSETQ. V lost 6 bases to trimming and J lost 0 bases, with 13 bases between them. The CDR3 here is CASKEGTSSGNTIYF. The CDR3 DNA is TGCGCCAGCAAGGAGGGGACGAGCTCTGGAAACACCATATATTTT.

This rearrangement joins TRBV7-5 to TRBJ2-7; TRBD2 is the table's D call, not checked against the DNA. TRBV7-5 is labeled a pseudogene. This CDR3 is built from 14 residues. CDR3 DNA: TGTGTCAGAAGCTTAGCGTCGAGGACCTACGAGCAGTACTTC. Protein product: CVRSLASRTYEQYF.

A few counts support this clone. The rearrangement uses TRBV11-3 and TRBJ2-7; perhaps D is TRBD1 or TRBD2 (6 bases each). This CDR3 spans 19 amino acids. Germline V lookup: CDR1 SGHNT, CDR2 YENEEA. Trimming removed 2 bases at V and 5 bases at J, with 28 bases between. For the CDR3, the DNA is TGTGCCAGCAGCTTACCCAAGTCGGGACGGGGGCAGTTGGGTAACGAGCAGTACTTC. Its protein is CASSLPKSGRGQLGNEQYF.

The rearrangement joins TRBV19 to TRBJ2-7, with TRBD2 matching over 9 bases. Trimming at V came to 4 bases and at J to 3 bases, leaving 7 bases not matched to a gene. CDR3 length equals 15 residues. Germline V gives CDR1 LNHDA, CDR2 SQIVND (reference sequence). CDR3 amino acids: CASSSGGALSYEQYF. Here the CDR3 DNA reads TGTGCCAGTAGTAGCGGGGGGGCCTTGAGCTACGAGCAGTACTTC.